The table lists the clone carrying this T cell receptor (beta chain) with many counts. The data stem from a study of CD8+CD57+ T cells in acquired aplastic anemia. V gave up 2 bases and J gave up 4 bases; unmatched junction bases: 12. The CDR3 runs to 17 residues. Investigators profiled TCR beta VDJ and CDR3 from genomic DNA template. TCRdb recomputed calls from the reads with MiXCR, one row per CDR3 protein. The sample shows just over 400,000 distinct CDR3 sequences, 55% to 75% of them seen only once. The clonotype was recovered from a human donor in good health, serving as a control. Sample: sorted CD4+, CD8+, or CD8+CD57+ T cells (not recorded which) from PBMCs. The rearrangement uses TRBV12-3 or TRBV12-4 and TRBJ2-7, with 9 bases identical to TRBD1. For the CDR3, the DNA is TGTGCCAGCAGTTTAATGTCCTGGGACAGGGAGCCTTACGAGCAGTACTTC. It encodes CASSLMSWDREPYEQYF.